The rows below give T cell receptor beta chains drawn from one sample of a study of post-analysis software for immune sequencing data. TCRdb re-analysed the PCR reads in MiXCR, keeping a single row per CDR3 protein. The repertoire consists of about 680,000 distinct CDR3 sequences, with 59% occurring once and the leading ten covering about 11%. What was sequenced was blood. Receptor source: a girl aged 2 to 9 with multiple sclerosis. Both conserved end residues are part of each CDR3. Each record gives: J gene, clone size, CDR3 length, D gene, V gene, CDR3 protein, CDR3 DNA. A D gene is named only where the DNA matches it firmly. Clone size appears in some rows only: once, few, many, or a class for an expanded clone.

TRBJ1-2,NA,13,NA,TRBV6-1,CASSQSRGYGYTF,TGTGCCAGCAGTCAAAGCAGGGGCTATGGCTACACCTTC
TRBJ2-3,NA,17,TRBD2,TRBV7-2,CASSLGGAAGSTDTQYF,TGTGCCAGCAGCTTAGGAGGGGCAGCGGGGAGCACAGATACGCAGTATTTT
TRBJ2-7,few,14,NA,TRBV12-3/TRBV12-4,CASSPQGLIYEQYF,TGTGCCAGCAGTCCGCAGGGGCTGATTTACGAGCAGTACTTC
TRBJ2-1,NA,16,NA,TRBV3-1,CASSQERLGGPNEQFF,TGTGCCAGCAGCCAAGAACGACTAGGTGGACCCAATGAGCAGTTCTTC
TRBJ2-1,NA,15,NA,TRBV9,CASSVGLSGYNEQFF,TGTGCCAGCAGCGTAGGCCTTAGCGGATACAATGAGCAGTTCTTC
TRBJ1-1,NA,15,TRBD1,TRBV19,CASSSRQGGDTEAFF,TGTGCCAGTAGTTCTCGACAGGGAGGGGACACTGAAGCTTTCTTT
TRBJ1-5,NA,14,NA,TRBV27,CASSWTGHYQPQHF,TGTGCCAGCAGTTGGACGGGACACTATCAGCCCCAGCATTTT
TRBJ1-1,NA,14,TRBD1,TRBV7-8,CASSLTTGGAEAFF,TGTGCCAGCAGCTTAACAACAGGGGGCGCTGAAGCTTTCTTT
TRBJ2-3,NA,13,NA,TRBV20-1,CSAHPGAPDTQYF,TGCAGTGCCCACCCGGGGGCGCCAGATACGCAGTATTTT
TRBJ1-4,NA,12,NA,TRBV11-2,CASSLFKEKLFF,TGTGCCAGCAGCTTGTTCAAAGAAAAACTGTTTTTT
TRBJ2-6,NA,17,NA,TRBV5-1,CASSLAGTVAGANVLTF,TGCGCCAGCAGCTTGGCCGGGACTGTCGCTGGGGCCAACGTCCTGACTTTC
TRBJ2-7,NA,14,TRBD2,TRBV29-1,CSVGGLAGLYEQYF,TGCAGCGTTGGGGGACTAGCGGGACTCTACGAGCAGTACTTC
TRBJ2-1,NA,15,TRBD2,TRBV20-1,CSARVFREGKDEQFF,TGCAGTGCTAGAGTCTTTCGGGAGGGCAAGGATGAGCAGTTCTTC
TRBJ2-7,NA,13,NA,TRBV11-2,CASSLDSSDEQYF,TGTGCCAGCAGCTTAGACAGCTCGGACGAGCAGTACTTC
TRBJ2-1,once,14,TRBD2,TRBV28,CASIGEGSYNEQFF,TGTGCCAGCATAGGGGAGGGCTCCTACAATGAGCAGTTCTTC
TRBJ1-5,NA,13,NA,TRBV7-2,CASSLMGNQPQHF,TGTGCCAGCAGCTTAATGGGGAATCAGCCCCAGCATTTT
TRBJ1-2,NA,18,TRBD1,TRBV29-1,CSVAGTGALPTSNYGYTF,TGCAGCGTCGCAGGGACAGGGGCGCTTCCAACTTCTAACTATGGCTACACCTTC
TRBJ1-5,NA,18,TRBD1,TRBV5-6,CASSSGQGGARADQPQHF,TGTGCCAGCAGCTCCGGACAGGGGGGCGCGAGAGCCGATCAGCCCCAGCATTTT
TRBJ2-7,NA,16,TRBD1,TRBV28,CASSLGPGTGSYEQYF,TGTGCCAGCAGTTTAGGCCCCGGGACAGGATCCTACGAGCAGTACTTC
TRBJ2-5,few,14,NA,TRBV12-3/TRBV12-4,CASSFGGGEQTQYF,TGTGCCAGCAGTTTCGGAGGGGGCGAACAGACCCAGTACTTC
TRBJ2-7,NA,15,TRBD2,TRBV7-2,CASSHPGSGSYEQYF,TGTGCCAGCAGCCATCCGGGTAGCGGGAGCTACGAGCAGTACTTC
TRBJ2-7,few,13,TRBD2,TRBV20-1,CSARLAGFDEQYF,TGCAGTGCTCGACTAGCGGGATTTGACGAGCAGTACTTC
TRBJ2-7,once,14,NA,TRBV20-1,CSARAVRTPGEQYF,TGCAGTGCTAGAGCGGTAAGAACCCCCGGCGAGCAGTACTTC
TRBJ2-5,few,16,TRBD1,TRBV4-3,CASSQLQGAGQETQYF,TGCGCCAGCAGTCAACTACAGGGGGCGGGACAAGAGACCCAGTACTTC
TRBJ2-3,NA,12,NA,TRBV29-1,CSVGRRGDTQYF,TGCAGCGTGGGGCGCCGAGGAGATACGCAGTATTTT
TRBJ2-1,few,15,TRBD2,TRBV7-8,CASSLREVTYNEQFF,TGTGCCAGCAGCTTGCGGGAGGTAACCTACAATGAGCAGTTCTTC
TRBJ2-1,NA,14,TRBD2,TRBV12-3/TRBV12-4,CASSFSGGRNEQFF,TGTGCCAGCAGTTTTAGCGGGGGGCGCAATGAGCAGTTCTTC
TRBJ2-7,NA,15,NA,TRBV4-1,CASSHTFGGGYEQYF,TGCGCCAGCAGCCACACCTTCGGGGGAGGTTACGAGCAGTACTTC
TRBJ1-2,once,14,NA,TRBV6-2/TRBV6-3,CASSRSGFNYGYTF,TGTGCCAGCAGTCGGTCGGGATTTAACTATGGCTACACCTTC
TRBJ2-1,NA,18,TRBD2,TRBV3-1,CASSQGFLASGAYNEQFF,TGTGCCAGCAGCCAAGGGTTTTTGGCTAGCGGGGCCTACAATGAGCAGTTCTTC
TRBJ2-6,NA,18,TRBD2,TRBV27,CASSAHLAGGAGANVLTF,TGTGCCAGCAGCGCCCATCTAGCGGGAGGAGCCGGGGCCAACGTCCTGACTTTC
TRBJ2-1,NA,13,NA,TRBV6-1,CASSQTSGNEQFF,TGTGCCAGCAGTCAGACTAGTGGCAATGAGCAGTTCTTC
TRBJ2-1,few,14,TRBD2,TRBV29-1,CSVVPRLADNEQFF,TGCAGCGTTGTACCGAGACTAGCGGACAATGAGCAGTTCTTC
TRBJ1-2,NA,17,NA,TRBV12-3/TRBV12-4,CASSLAVGRLIGRGYTF,TGTGCCAGCAGTTTAGCGGTCGGGCGACTGATAGGACGTGGCTACACCTTC
TRBJ1-1,once,13,NA,TRBV29-1,CSVAGRLNTDAFF,TGCAGCGTCGCGGGACGGCTGAACACTGATGCTTTCTTT
TRBJ2-6,few,15,NA,TRBV29-1,CSVGRDRTGANVLTF,TGCAGCGTTGGAAGAGACAGAACTGGGGCCAACGTCCTGACTTTC
TRBJ2-4,NA,15,NA,TRBV28,CASSGPPLAKNIQYF,TGTGCCAGCAGTGGACCGCCACTAGCCAAAAACATTCAGTACTTC
TRBJ2-1,few,15,NA,TRBV20-1,CSAPSGQDSYNEQFF,TGCAGTGCCCCCTCGGGGCAGGACTCCTACAATGAGCAGTTCTTC
TRBJ1-1,NA,14,NA,TRBV20-1,CSASPGAPNTEAFF,TGCAGTGCTAGCCCCGGGGCGCCGAACACTGAAGCTTTCTTT
TRBJ2-7,NA,13,NA,TRBV6-2/TRBV6-3,CASSYDRSYGQYF,TGTGCCAGCAGTTACGACCGTTCCTACGGGCAGTACTTC
TRBJ2-3,once,13,NA,TRBV7-2,CASSGTVTDTQYF,TGTGCCAGCAGCGGTACAGTCACAGATACGCAGTATTTT
TRBJ2-1,NA,13,NA,TRBV5-1,CASFNYGWNEQFF,TGCGCCAGCTTTAACTATGGTTGGAATGAGCAGTTCTTC
TRBJ2-4,few,13,NA,TRBV5-1,CASSFGDGDVQYF,TGCGCCAGCAGCTTCGGTGACGGGGACGTTCAGTACTTC
TRBJ2-1,NA,13,TRBD1,TRBV7-2,CASSFQQGDEQFF,TGTGCCAGCAGCTTCCAACAGGGGGATGAGCAGTTCTTC
TRBJ1-2,NA,15,NA,TRBV7-9,CASSPSGILDYGYTF,TGTGCCAGCAGCCCCTCCGGGATTCTGGACTATGGCTACACCTTC